The present T cell receptor beta chain was sequenced within a study of T cell changes during pregnancy in multiple sclerosis. Only in-frame clones appear in the TCRdb table, and some are missing; sequencing was by immunoSEQ multiplex PCR. Counted here are 30,000 to 45,000 clones, roughly 93% occurring once; the ten biggest clones make up about 0.4%. The CDR3 is 16 amino acids. Germline assignment: CDR1 LGHNA and CDR2 YNFKEQ. J was trimmed by 2 bases and V by 2 bases; bases with no gene match: 5. The source was CD4+ T cells from peripheral blood mononuclear cells, collected in the first trimester of pregnancy. The genes are TRBV4-2 and TRBJ2-7; 11 nucleotides agree with TRBD2. This sequence was found in a female donor with multiple sclerosis, enrolled in a pregnancy study. CDR3 residues: CASSQLLAGDPYEQYF. The CDR3 DNA reads TGTGCCAGCAGCCAACTACTAGCGGGGGACCCCTACGAGCAGTACTTC.